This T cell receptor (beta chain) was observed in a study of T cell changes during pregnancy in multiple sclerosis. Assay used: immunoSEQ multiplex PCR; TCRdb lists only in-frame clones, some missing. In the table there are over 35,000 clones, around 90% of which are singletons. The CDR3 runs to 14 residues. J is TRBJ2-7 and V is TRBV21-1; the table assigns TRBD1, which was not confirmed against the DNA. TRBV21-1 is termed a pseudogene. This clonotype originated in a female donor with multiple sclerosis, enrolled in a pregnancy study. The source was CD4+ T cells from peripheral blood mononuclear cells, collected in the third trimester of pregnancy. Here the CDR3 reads CATSPGQGAYEQYF. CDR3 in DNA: TGTGCCACCTCTCCGGGACAGGGGGCCTACGAGCAGTACTTC.